Listed here is a single T cell receptor beta chain. Its recognized antigen is unknown. Base quality data are lacking; no much larger clone is found one base away. TCRbeta CDR3 regions were amplified from genomic DNA by means of the immunoSEQ Assay, a bias-controlled multiplex PCR. The paper's processing steps were these. The number of nucleated cells in each sample was estimated from the amplification of reference gene primers within the assay. To quantify the absolute abundance of each unique TCRbeta CDR3 rearrangement, sequence reads were collapsed and filtered. For each sample, productive Simpson clonality was calculated as the square root of Simpson's diversity index over productive rearrangements. Imported from immuneACCESS, the table was reduced by TCRdb to in-frame sequences with V and J called. These copies leave out some clones; in studies compared against another copy, an unresolved V gene accounts for under half, and the cause of the remainder is not known. The DNA gave D and trimming, while V, J and clone size come from that table. The table for this sample lists hundreds of thousands of clones; around nine tenths of them were counted only once. The ten largest clonotypes hold 8% to 10% of the sample.

The CDR3, cysteine through phenylalanine, is 18 amino acids long. The kept DNA is CDR3 alone, 54 bases in frame from the first base. V is cut back by 1 base and J by 4 bases, with 9 bases in the junction unmatched. For CDR1 and CDR2, the germline V gene lists SGHTA and FQGNSA. These data belong to a study of blood T cell repertoires in COVID-19 (dated by TCRdb to 2019 to 2021). For the study in its entirety: The collaborator samples originated in the United States, Italy and Spain and spanned the acute and convalescent phases of COVID-19. Deeply sampled blood TCRbeta repertoires from subjects exposed to, actively infected with, or recovered from COVID-19 were included in the dataset. Sample metadata almost always included a de-identified subject ID, COVID-19 status, age in years and sex. The repertoires were released in a freely available public database intended as a resource for research on the immune response to SARS-CoV-2. HLA class I and class II types, where available, came from metadata supplied by the sample provider rather than from assay-based typing. The prospective study material was composed of cDNA or gDNA derived from T cells, B-cell-depleted T cells, or PBMCs. The samples were drawn from the first 160 participants of the ongoing ImmuneRACE study and from 1,254 subjects provided by 6 global collaborators. Results and caveats for the whole study, not just this receptor: The quantity of clinical and demographic metadata differed by source and by participant and was supplied without curation.

In the prospective study, participants were about 18 to 100 years old, resided in about two dozen geographic areas of the United States, and were enrolled through a virtual design. Cohort assignment in the prospective study relied on participant-reported clinical history from a screening survey and a study questionnaire. For ImmuneRACE Cohort 3, a participant was defined as recovered based on two consecutive negative NP/OP PCR tests, clearance by a healthcare professional, or resolution of symptoms. Mobile phlebotomists in the prospective study collected whole blood, serum and a nasopharyngeal or oropharyngeal swab from every participant. Additional blood draws and questionnaires over a 2-month period could optionally be provided by prospective study participants. Before DNA extraction, blood samples from the prospective study were shipped at room temperature or frozen.

Here the chain combines TRBV7-2 and TRBJ2-2; 10 bases in the junction line up with TRBD2. The sequencing input was PBMCs or T cells enriched from blood (not recorded which). The clonotype was recovered from a woman aged 40-49 years who had recovered from COVID-19. The nucleotide sequence reads as follows: TGTGCCAGCAGCTTAGGAGCCGGACTAGCGGCGAGCACCGGGGAGCTGTTTTTT. Its protein product is CASSLGAGLAASTGELFF.